The 8 T cell receptor beta chains below come from one sample, sequenced in a study of cytomegalovirus exposure and HLA in healthy donors. Sequenced by immunoSEQ multiplex PCR; TCRdb stores in-frame clones only, minus some. The repertoire has about 140,000 clones, less than 90% of them found once; the top ten carry less than 3.5%. The sequenced material came from PBMCs. All receptors derive from a man aged 18 to 29 in good health and CMV-seronegative.

The gene calls are TRBV10-3 and TRBJ1-1, with unresolved D. The germline CDR1 and CDR2 sequences are ENHRY and SYGVKD. The CDR3 is 11 residues long. V lost 7 bases to trimming and J lost 5 bases, with 8 bases between them. DNA for the CDR3: TGTGCCATCAAATCGAGGACTGAAGCTTTCTTT. This encodes CAIKSRTEAFF.

This clone was detected once. V gene TRBV10-3 combines with J gene TRBJ1-4; no reliable D call. V was pared by 6 bases and J by 4 bases, with 9 bases between. CDR1 ENHRY and CDR2 SYGVKD come from the germline V gene. CDR3 length: 13 residues. CDR3 bases: TGTGCCATCAGAAAGGAGATTAATGAAAAACTGTTTTTT. Amino acid sequence: CAIRKEINEKLFF.

This sequence joins TRBV5-5 and TRBJ2-7; a weak D match, TRBD1 (5 bases). The V gene's germline CDR1 is SGHKS and CDR2 YYEKEE (reference sequence). CDR3 length: 13 residues. V lost 0 bases and J 2 bases, leaving 6 bases between the germline ends. The CDR3 protein is CASSLGGPYEQYF. As DNA, the CDR3 is TGTGCCAGCAGCTTGGGGGGCCCCTACGAGCAGTACTTC. The full variable domain, completed using reference TRBV5-5 and TRBJ2-7, is DAGVTQSPTHLIKTRGQQVTLRCSPISGHKSVSWYQQVLGQGPQFIFQYYEKEERGRGNFPDRFSARQFPNYSSELNVNALLLGDSALYLCASSLGGPYEQYFGPGTRLTVT.

The chain has TRBV5-1 and TRBJ2-2, with a tentative D call TRBD2 (5 bases). Deletions cut 0 bases from V and 5 bases from J, with 14 bases between. This CDR3 is 16 amino acids long. CDR1 is SGHRS and CDR2 is YFSETQ in the germline V gene. In nucleotides, the CDR3 is TGCGCCAGCAGCTTGGTCCAGGCCCGGGGAACCGGGGAGCTGTTTTTT. Translated, it gives CASSLVQARGTGELFF.

V gene TRBV4-3 combines with J gene TRBJ1-4, with unresolved D. The germline gives CDR1 LGHNA, CDR2 YSLEER. Deletions cut 0 bases from V and 0 bases from J, with 11 bases between. This CDR3 spans 17 amino acids. The CDR3 DNA reads TGCGCCAGCAGCCAAGATCTGTCGAGCTCAACTAATGAAAAACTGTTTTTT. Translation: CASSQDLSSSTNEKLFF.

The CDR3: CSVVPFSTEAFF. The CDR3 DNA reads as TGCAGCGTTGTCCCCTTCTCCACTGAAGCTTTCTTT. The chain links TRBV29-1 to TRBJ1-1; no clear D gene. Germline V gene sequence: CDR1 SQVTM, CDR2 ANQGSEA. Trimming removed 4 bases at V and 4 bases at J, with 10 bases between. The CDR3 totals 12 residues.

The rearrangement links TRBV6-1 to TRBJ1-5; 8 nucleotides align to TRBD1. Germline assignment: CDR1 MNHNS and CDR2 SASEGT. Unmatched junction bases numbered 5, after V lost 4 bases and J lost 3 bases. The CDR3 contains 15 residues. CDR3 DNA: TGTGCCAGCAGTGGCCAGGGGGCAGTCAATCAGCCCCAGCATTTT. Its translation is CASSGQGAVNQPQHF.

This chain links TRBV6-1 with TRBJ1-1; D not resolved. CDR3 length: 14 amino acids. Trimming shortened V by 6 bases and J by 1 base, and 12 bases separated the two germline ends. CDR1 MNHNS and CDR2 SASEGT come from the germline V gene. CDR3 sequence: CASREPGKNTEAFF. The CDR3 DNA reads TGTGCCAGCAGAGAACCGGGAAAGAACACTGAAGCTTTCTTT.